This T cell receptor beta chain was recovered during a study of T-cell reconstitution after alpha-beta-depleted transplantation in children (dated by TCRdb to 2016 to 2017). For the wider study: The study quantitatively tracked T-cell immune reconstitution after TCRalphabeta/CD19-depleted allogeneic hematopoietic cell transplantation in children using TCR repertoire profiling.

This clonotype was recorded many times. Its antigen is not yet known. No clone much larger than this one lies a single base away; base qualities are absent. What the work shows at the level of the full study, not this receptor alone: In some patients, the high TCRbeta diversity seen at day 60 was put down to recipient T cells and intrathymic progenitors that had survived conditioning. The frequencies of hyperexpanded clones fell over the following months, and after one year, T-cell counts and TCRbeta diversity were mostly attributed to newly produced T cells. The apparently early recovery of alphabetaT-cell counts about two months after transplant reportedly depended on only several hundred rapidly expanded clones that came from non-depleted graft cells.

Receptors were amplified or captured by PCR. Instrument on record: Illumina HiSeq 2500. TCR libraries were prepared with molecular barcoding, using unique molecular identifiers to normalize TCRbeta repertoire quantification. Through fastp at Q25 and MiXCR, TCRdb rebuilt clones from the public reads, retaining in-frame beta chains. Rows are combined by CDR3 protein, so each entry shows the most common genes and DNA. The sample table records about 440,000 distinct CDR3 sequences; over 40% of these occur just once. 27% of the sample rests with the top ten. The meaning of the sample's treatment or condition label: allogeneic hematopoietic cell transplantation with graft depleted of TCRalphabeta T cells and CD19 B cells. The children who served as transplant recipients had been given grafts of TCRalphabeta/CD19-depleted allogeneic hematopoietic cells. As encoded in the germline V gene, CDR1 is SGHRS while CDR2 is YFSETQ. The germline ends are 17 bases apart after V is trimmed by 0 bases and J by 4 bases. Counted from cysteine to phenylalanine, this CDR3 has 16 amino acids. This entry keeps only the CDR3 DNA: 48 bases, framed from base 1.

The clonotype was recovered from a girl aged 2 to 9 with aplastic anemia, due to receive a stem cell transplant. The sequence is built from TRBV5-1 and TRBJ2-7; the D gene is perhaps TRBD1 or TRBD2, as each covers 5 bases. The sequencing used PBMCs, collected before TCRalphabeta/CD19-depleted stem cell transplant. The CDR3 reads CASSLGGTGPSYEQYF. The sequence in DNA is TGCGCCAGCAGCTTGGGAGGCACGGGGCCATCTTACGAGCAGTACTTC. The reference TRBV5-1 and TRBJ2-7 proteins fill in what lies around the CDR3, so the full variable domain reads KAGVTQTPRYLIKTRGQQVTLSCSPISGHRSVSWYQQTPGQGLQFLFEYFSETQRNKGNFPGRFSGRQFSNSRSEMNVSTLELGDSALYLCASSLGGTGPSYEQYFGPGTRLTVT.